A selection of T cell receptor beta chains follows, all from one sample in a study of human T cells and chemical hapten exposure. TCRdb re-derived calls from the RACE reads in MiXCR, one entry per CDR3 protein. The sample gives tens of thousands of distinct CDR3 sequences, 9.5% to 10% of which show up once; 1.5% to 2% is in the top ten. The sample consisted of whole blood, taken in connection with sensitization to the hapten diphenylcyclopropenone (DPC). These receptor sequences come from a woman aged 45 to 65 with alopecia areata. Some clones in this sample may be carry-over from other donors' samples. Each CDR3 is given with its conserved first and last residue. Each record gives: J gene, D gene, V gene, clone size, CDR3 protein, CDR3 DNA. A D gene is named only where the DNA matches it firmly. Expanded clones get a size class; other rows say once, few or many, or leave the size out.

J gene: TRBJ2-2
D gene: NA
V gene: TRBV28
clone size: few
CDR3 protein: CASSGGPLAGELFF
CDR3 DNA: TGTGCCAGCAGCGGAGGGCCCTTGGCCGGGGAGCTGTTTTTT

J gene: TRBJ2-3
D gene: NA
V gene: TRBV20-1
clone size: few
CDR3 protein: CSAGTLEGGPDTQYF
CDR3 DNA: TGCAGTGCTGGGACGCTAGAAGGGGGTCCAGATACGCAGTATTTT

J gene: TRBJ1-2
D gene: TRBD1
V gene: TRBV18
clone size: many
CDR3 protein: CASSPGQGMRGYTF
CDR3 DNA: TGTGCCAGCTCACCCGGACAGGGGATGAGAGGCTACACCTTC

J gene: TRBJ1-1
D gene: NA
V gene: TRBV6-2/TRBV6-3
clone size: many
CDR3 protein: CASSILTEAFF
CDR3 DNA: TGTGCCAGCAGTATCTTGACTGAAGCTTTCTTT

J gene: TRBJ2-5
D gene: NA
V gene: TRBV29-1
clone size: many
CDR3 protein: CSVGPGETQYF
CDR3 DNA: TGCAGCGTTGGACCGGGAGAGACCCAGTACTTC

J gene: TRBJ1-4
D gene: TRBD1
V gene: TRBV23-1
clone size: many
CDR3 protein: CASSLPTGDCEKLFF
CDR3 DNA: TGCGCCAGCAGTCTCCCGACAGGGGATTGTGAAAAACTGTTTTTT

J gene: TRBJ2-1
D gene: NA
V gene: TRBV18
clone size: NA
CDR3 protein: CASSPGLHNEQFF
CDR3 DNA: TGTGCCAGCTCACCAGGACTGCACAATGAGCAGTTCTTC

J gene: TRBJ2-2
D gene: NA
V gene: TRBV5-1
clone size: few
CDR3 protein: CASSLQGTSNTGELFF
CDR3 DNA: TGCGCCAGCAGCTTGCAGGGGACCTCTAACACCGGGGAGCTGTTTTTT

J gene: TRBJ1-1
D gene: NA
V gene: TRBV7-2
clone size: few
CDR3 protein: CASSVGIMNTEAFF
CDR3 DNA: TGTGCCAGCAGCGTCGGGATAATGAACACTGAAGCTTTCTTT

J gene: TRBJ2-5
D gene: NA
V gene: TRBV21-1
clone size: NA
CDR3 protein: CASSKETSGSQETQYF
CDR3 DNA: TGTGCCAGCAGCAAAGAGACTAGCGGATCTCAAGAGACCCAGTACTTC

J gene: TRBJ2-1
D gene: NA
V gene: TRBV24-1
clone size: few
CDR3 protein: CATSDSGGSSYNEQFF
CDR3 DNA: TGTGCCACCAGTGATTCCGGGGGCAGCTCCTACAATGAGCAGTTCTTC

J gene: TRBJ1-2
D gene: TRBD1
V gene: TRBV19
clone size: few
CDR3 protein: CASSAMDRNYGYTF
CDR3 DNA: TGTGCCAGCAGCGCAATGGACAGGAACTATGGCTACACCTTC

J gene: TRBJ2-6
D gene: TRBD2
V gene: TRBV2
clone size: NA
CDR3 protein: CASYRTSGLDVLTF
CDR3 DNA: TGTGCCAGCTACCGGACTAGCGGGCTGGACGTCCTGACTTTC

J gene: TRBJ2-7
D gene: NA
V gene: TRBV4-3
clone size: many
CDR3 protein: CASSQEAGLYEQYF
CDR3 DNA: TGCGCCAGCAGCCAAGAGGCAGGACTTTACGAGCAGTACTTC

J gene: TRBJ2-7
D gene: TRBD2
V gene: TRBV7-9
clone size: NA
CDR3 protein: CASSFTSGKAEQYF
CDR3 DNA: TGTGCCAGCAGTTTTACTAGCGGGAAAGCCGAGCAGTACTTC

J gene: TRBJ2-1
D gene: TRBD2
V gene: TRBV29-1
clone size: NA
CDR3 protein: CSATAGLATYNEQFF
CDR3 DNA: TGCAGCGCCACGGCCGGACTAGCAACCTACAATGAGCAGTTCTTC

J gene: TRBJ2-5
D gene: TRBD2
V gene: TRBV6-2/TRBV6-3
clone size: many
CDR3 protein: CASSRLAGGAETQYF
CDR3 DNA: TGTGCCAGCAGCCGACTAGCGGGGGGTGCAGAGACCCAGTACTTC

J gene: TRBJ2-1
D gene: NA
V gene: TRBV20-1
clone size: many
CDR3 protein: CSARDFGGIINEQFF
CDR3 DNA: TGCAGTGCTAGAGATTTCGGCGGGATTATCAATGAGCAGTTCTTC

J gene: TRBJ2-2
D gene: NA
V gene: TRBV29-1
clone size: once
CDR3 protein: CSATDGNTGELFF
CDR3 DNA: TGCAGCGCCACGGACGGAAACACCGGGGAGCTGTTTTTT

J gene: TRBJ2-2
D gene: TRBD2
V gene: TRBV10-1
clone size: NA
CDR3 protein: CASEGREGPGELFF
CDR3 DNA: TGCGCCAGCGAGGGGCGGGAGGGCCCCGGGGAGCTGTTTTTT

J gene: TRBJ2-7
D gene: TRBD1
V gene: TRBV28
clone size: NA
CDR3 protein: CASSPPGQGPGEQYF
CDR3 DNA: TGTGCCAGCAGTCCACCGGGACAGGGCCCCGGGGAGCAGTACTTC

J gene: TRBJ2-3
D gene: TRBD1
V gene: TRBV4-1
clone size: few
CDR3 protein: CASSPPPGRGRTDTQYF
CDR3 DNA: TGCGCCAGCAGCCCCCCCCCTGGCAGGGGGCGTACCGATACGCAGTATTTT

J gene: TRBJ2-3
D gene: NA
V gene: TRBV4-3
clone size: few
CDR3 protein: CASSQDRGLGTDTQYF
CDR3 DNA: TGCGCCAGCAGCCAAGATCGGGGACTGGGCACAGATACGCAGTATTTT

J gene: TRBJ1-1
D gene: NA
V gene: TRBV20-1
clone size: many
CDR3 protein: CSVTAAGLRYTEAFF
CDR3 DNA: TGCTCCGTGACAGCGGCAGGTCTTCGGTACACTGAAGCTTTCTTT

J gene: TRBJ2-1
D gene: TRBD2
V gene: TRBV11-2
clone size: few
CDR3 protein: CASSSPLAGTQSSYNEQFF
CDR3 DNA: TGTGCCAGCAGCTCTCCCTTAGCGGGAACACAGAGCTCCTACAATGAGCAGTTCTTC

J gene: TRBJ2-2
D gene: NA
V gene: TRBV14
clone size: many
CDR3 protein: CASSHAGGTANTGELFF
CDR3 DNA: TGTGCCAGCAGCCACGCTGGCGGGACAGCGAACACCGGGGAGCTGTTTTTT

J gene: TRBJ1-4
D gene: NA
V gene: TRBV14
clone size: NA
CDR3 protein: CASSQNVGLIYEKLFF
CDR3 DNA: TGTGCCAGCAGCCAAAACGTGGGACTGATATATGAAAAACTGTTTTTT

J gene: TRBJ1-1
D gene: TRBD1
V gene: TRBV6-1
clone size: NA
CDR3 protein: CAGRDRGNTEAFF
CDR3 DNA: TGTGCCGGCCGGGACAGGGGGAACACTGAAGCTTTCTTT

J gene: TRBJ1-1
D gene: NA
V gene: TRBV3-1
clone size: many
CDR3 protein: CASSQDPAGVNTEAFF
CDR3 DNA: TGTGCCAGCAGCCAAGATCCGGCAGGGGTGAACACTGAAGCTTTCTTT

J gene: TRBJ2-3
D gene: TRBD2
V gene: TRBV7-8
clone size: many
CDR3 protein: CASSPGLAGMVSSTDTQYF
CDR3 DNA: TGTGCCAGCAGCCCGGGACTAGCGGGAATGGTATCTAGCACAGATACGCAGTATTTT

J gene: TRBJ2-7
D gene: NA
V gene: TRBV29-1
clone size: few
CDR3 protein: CSVEGRRYEQYF
CDR3 DNA: TGCAGCGTTGAAGGACGGCGGTACGAGCAGTACTTC

J gene: TRBJ2-7
D gene: NA
V gene: TRBV2
clone size: few
CDR3 protein: CATRRTSYEQYF
CDR3 DNA: TGTGCTACGCGAAGGACTTCCTACGAGCAGTACTTC

J gene: TRBJ2-7
D gene: NA
V gene: TRBV12-3/TRBV12-4
clone size: few
CDR3 protein: CASSPAAYYEQYF
CDR3 DNA: TGTGCCAGCAGTCCGGCTGCGTACTACGAGCAGTACTTC

J gene: TRBJ1-5
D gene: NA
V gene: TRBV27
clone size: many
CDR3 protein: CASTSDGLGNQPQHF
CDR3 DNA: TGTGCCAGCACCTCCGACGGGTTAGGCAATCAGCCCCAGCATTTT

J gene: TRBJ2-7
D gene: TRBD1
V gene: TRBV7-2
clone size: few
CDR3 protein: CASSPGTGFYEQYF
CDR3 DNA: TGTGCCAGCAGCCCCGGGACAGGATTCTACGAGCAGTACTTC

J gene: TRBJ1-6
D gene: NA
V gene: TRBV7-2
clone size: many
CDR3 protein: CASSLADRPPLHF
CDR3 DNA: TGTGCCAGCAGCTTAGCAGACAGACCACCCCTCCACTTT

J gene: TRBJ1-2
D gene: TRBD1
V gene: TRBV6-5
clone size: NA
CDR3 protein: CASGYNRGSGYTF
CDR3 DNA: TGTGCCAGCGGTTACAACAGGGGCTCTGGCTACACCTTC

J gene: TRBJ2-7
D gene: NA
V gene: TRBV6-5
clone size: many
CDR3 protein: CASSYSRPYEQYF
CDR3 DNA: TGTGCCAGCAGTTACTCGAGACCTTACGAGCAGTACTTC

J gene: TRBJ1-5
D gene: NA
V gene: TRBV20-1
clone size: few
CDR3 protein: CSAREDSNQPQHF
CDR3 DNA: TGCAGTGCTAGAGAGGACAGCAATCAGCCCCAGCATTTT